The 10 T cell receptor beta chains reported below all come from one sample, sequenced in a study of Graves' ophthalmopathy and Graves' hyperthyroidism. RNA transcripts yielded amplified TCR beta CDR3 regions. HTBI primers were employed in first-round RT-PCR, then a second-round multiplex PCR followed. TCRdb processed the multiplex PCR reads anew with MiXCR; each CDR3 protein has one entry. The sample holds around 400,000 distinct CDR3 sequences, about 21% seen once. The sample consisted of peripheral blood. Receptors were obtained from a young woman with stable Graves' hyperthyroidism.

This chain uses TRBV9 with TRBJ2-5; D perhaps matches TRBD1 (5 bases). The CDR3 consists of 14 residues. Germline CDR1 is SGDLS and CDR2 is YYNGEE. V was shortened by 3 bases and J by 3 bases, with 12 bases between the two germline ends. The chain's CDR3 is CASSGGAAEETQYF. DNA of the CDR3: TGTGCCAGCAGCGGGGGCGCCGCCGAAGAGACCCAGTACTTC.

In regard to this clonotype: One base away lies a much larger clone, so this may be a sequencing read error. This chain connects TRBV20-1 to TRBJ2-4, with D maybe TRBD2 (5 bases). The length of the CDR3 is 16 residues. Germline loops: CDR1 DFQATT, CDR2 SNEGSKA (reference sequence). Here the CDR3 reads CSARGSRALAKKIQYF. CDR3 nucleotide sequence: TGCAGTGCTAGAGGTTCCCGGGCCCTAGCCAAAAAGATTCAGTACTTC.

V usage is TRBV2 and J usage is TRBJ1-1, with unresolved D. The CDR3 sequence is 13 residues long. The ends were cut back, 6 bases at V and 1 base at J, with 9 bases in the middle. Per germline, CDR1 SNHLY and CDR2 FYNNEI. The CDR3 reads CASREMGNTEAFF. The CDR3 region has the DNA TGTGCCAGCAGAGAGATGGGGAACACTGAAGCTTTCTTT.

The CDR3 reads CSARQEGYEQYF. Here the CDR3 DNA reads TGCAGTGCTCGGCAAGAGGGATACGAGCAGTACTTC. This chain joins TRBV20-1 and TRBJ2-7; TRBD2 is a possible D gene (5 bases). This CDR3 is 12 amino acids long. V was trimmed by 5 bases and J by 4 bases, leaving 12 bases between them. CDR1 and CDR2 (germline): DFQATT, SNEGSKA (reference sequence).

Ten or more counts support this clonotype. CDR3 bases: TGTGCCAGCAGTTTATGGGGACAGGGCAGGGAGACCCAGTACTTC. Protein product: CASSLWGQGRETQYF. The chain uses TRBV28 and TRBJ2-5; 9 nucleotides agree with TRBD1. CDR1 and CDR2 from the germline V gene are MDHEN and SYDVKM. The CDR3 spans 15 residues. V gave up 0 bases and J gave up 5 bases; unmatched junction bases: 4.

This clonotype was detected ten times or more. V gene TRBV2 combines with J gene TRBJ1-5; no clear D. V lost 6 bases to trimming and J lost 0 bases, with 12 bases between them. Germline V CDR1 and CDR2: SNHLY, FYNNEI. The CDR3 spans 15 residues. This CDR3 is CASRGDLYSNQPQHF. Here the CDR3 DNA reads TGTGCCAGCAGGGGTGATCTGTATAGCAATCAGCCCCAGCATTTT.

This clonotype was counted ten times or more. The genes are TRBV15 and TRBJ2-7, with a weak D call TRBD1 (5 bases). CDR1 and CDR2 from the germline V gene are LNHNV and YYDKDF (reference sequence). Trimming pared 4 bases from V and 2 bases from J, leaving 18 bases between. The CDR3 has 16 residues. CDR3 bases: TGTGCCACCAGCACCAGGGTCGGGCTCGGACCCTACGAGCAGTACTTC. As protein: CATSTRVGLGPYEQYF.

This clonotype was seen at least ten times. The rearrangement links TRBV10-3 to TRBJ2-7; D is unresolved. The germline gives CDR1 ENHRY, CDR2 SYGVKD. With 5 bases removed from V and 4 bases from J, the gap between germline ends came to 9 bases. This CDR3 is 12 amino acids long. CDR3 amino acids: CAISKKPYEQYF. Written as DNA, the CDR3 is TGTGCCATCAGTAAAAAGCCTTACGAGCAGTACTTC.

This clonotype was picked up many times. Since a much larger clone is just one base distant, this may be a read error. The V gene is TRBV7-2, the J gene TRBJ2-2; TRBD2 matches at 9 bases. The germline V gene has CDR1 SGHTA and CDR2 FQGNSA. V gave up 5 bases and J gave up 1 base; unmatched junction bases: 2. The CDR3 sequence is 15 residues long. The CDR3 coding sequence is TGTGCCAGCAGCCAGACTAGCGGGAACACCGGGGAGCTGTTTTTT. This encodes CASSQTSGNTGELFF.

In its sample, this clonotype was seen many times. The J gene is TRBJ2-7, the V gene TRBV28, with 11 bases identical to TRBD2. This CDR3 comprises 16 residues. Losses at the gene ends were 6 bases for V and 1 base for J; bases not matched to a gene: 8. Germline V gives CDR1 MDHEN, CDR2 SYDVKM. In DNA form, the CDR3 reads TGTGCCAGCAGGGGGGTTAGCGGGAGGGGGTCCTACGAGCAGTACTTC. It specifies CASRGVSGRGSYEQYF.